Listed below are T cell receptor beta chains from one sample, sequenced in a study of shared clonotypes between healthy human individuals. Some clones are missing from TCRdb's copy, which holds only in-frame ones; the method was immunoSEQ multiplex PCR. The data show more than 2,000,000 clones, more than 90% seen once. Sample: naive CD4+ T cells sorted from blood. Receptors were obtained from a man aged 18-30 years in good health. Both conserved end residues are part of each CDR3. The D gene is left open where the match is weak. A clone size is listed for some rows: how often the clone was seen (once, few, many), or a class if it is expanded.

>TRBV6-4|TRBJ2-1|.|.
TGTGCCAGCAGTAAACAGGGAGGTACCTCCTACAATGAGCAGTTCTTC
CASSKQGGTSYNEQFF
>TRBV10-3|TRBJ2-3|.|.
TGTGCCATCAGTGATGGGGGGAGGACAGATACGCAGTATTTT
CAISDGGRTDTQYF
>TRBV25-1|TRBJ2-7|.|TRBD2
TGTGCCAGCAGTGGAGCGGGAGCTATCTACGAGCAGTACTTC
CASSGAGAIYEQYF
>TRBV2|TRBJ1-2|.|TRBD1
TGTGCCAGCAGTGAGGGACAGAACTATGGCTACACCTTC
CASSEGQNYGYTF
>TRBV5-5|TRBJ1-5|.|.
TGTGCCAGCAGCTTGGAGCCATATAGCAATCAGCCCCAGCATTTT
CASSLEPYSNQPQHF
>TRBV5-6|TRBJ1-5|.|TRBD1
TGTGCCAGCAGCATGGGACAGGGAAAAAGTCAGCCCCAGCATTTT
CASSMGQGKSQPQHF
>TRBV11-3|TRBJ2-7|.|.
TGTGCCAGCAGCTTAGGGAGGAACTCCTACGAGCAGTACTTC
CASSLGRNSYEQYF
>TRBV19|TRBJ1-6|.|.
TGTGCCAGTAGTACTCGGACAGATAATTCACCCCTCCACTTT
CASSTRTDNSPLHF
>TRBV5-4|TRBJ2-5|.|TRBD2
TGTGCCAGCAGCTTGGGGGAGCGGGGGGGCCAAGAGACCCAGTACTTC
CASSLGERGGQETQYF
>TRBV14|TRBJ1-1|.|TRBD1
TGTGCCAGCAGCCAAGTTATCCCCACAGGGGTGGCTGAAGCTTTCTTT
CASSQVIPTGVAEAFF
>TRBV9|TRBJ2-1|.|TRBD2
TGTGCCAGCAGCCCACGAGCGGGAGGGAGTAACAATGAGCAGTTCTTC
CASSPRAGGSNNEQFF
>TRBV4-2|TRBJ2-7|.|.
TGTGCCAGCACGCCGCCCCATATAGAGGCATTCGTTGACGAGCAGTACTTC
CASTPPHIEAFVDEQYF
>TRBV5-1|TRBJ2-7|.|TRBD2
TGCGCCAGCAGCTTGTCTCCTACTAGCGGCGCCTACGAGCAGTACTTC
CASSLSPTSGAYEQYF
>TRBV6-6|TRBJ1-1|.|TRBD1
TGTGCCAGCAGCCGAACAGGGGGCAAGAACACTGAAGCTTTCTTT
CASSRTGGKNTEAFF
>TRBV21-1|TRBJ2-7|once|.
TGTGCCAGCAGCACCGGACTAGCGGGGGGCCAATACTTC
CASSTGLAGGQYF
>TRBV6-1|TRBJ1-2|.|.
TGTGCCAGCAGTCCCGGAACCTATGGCTACACCTTC
CASSPGTYGYTF